This TCR beta chain was documented in a study of B cell selection in AIRE deficiency. Germline CDR1 SGHRS, CDR2 YFSETQ. The CDR3 contains 13 residues. Trimming left V 2 bases short and J 4 bases short, with 6 bases between. Conventional CD4 T cells were sorted as CD4+CD127+ cells. Control samples were from healthy, unrelated donors. TCRdb's copy holds only in-frame clones and misses some; the assay was immunoSEQ multiplex PCR. The data hold some 24,000 clones, with roughly 97% observed a single time. The J gene is TRBJ2-2, the V gene TRBV5-1; D is unclear. Sequenced input: CD4+CD127+ conventional T cells sorted from PBMCs. The receptor was isolated from a human donor in good health. This CDR3 is CASSFVSTGELFF. In DNA, the CDR3 is TGCGCCAGCAGCTTCGTTTCCACCGGGGAGCTGTTTTTT.